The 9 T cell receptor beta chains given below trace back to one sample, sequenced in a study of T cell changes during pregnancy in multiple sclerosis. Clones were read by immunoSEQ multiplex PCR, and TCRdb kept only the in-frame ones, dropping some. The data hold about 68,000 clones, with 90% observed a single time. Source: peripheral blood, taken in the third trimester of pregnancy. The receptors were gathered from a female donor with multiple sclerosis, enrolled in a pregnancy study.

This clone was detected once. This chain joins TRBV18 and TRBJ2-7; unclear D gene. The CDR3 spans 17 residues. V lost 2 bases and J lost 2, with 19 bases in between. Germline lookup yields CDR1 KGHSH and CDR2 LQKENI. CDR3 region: CASSPNHGQANTYEQYF. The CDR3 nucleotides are TGTGCCAGCTCACCAAATCATGGGCAGGCCAACACCTACGAGCAGTACTTC.

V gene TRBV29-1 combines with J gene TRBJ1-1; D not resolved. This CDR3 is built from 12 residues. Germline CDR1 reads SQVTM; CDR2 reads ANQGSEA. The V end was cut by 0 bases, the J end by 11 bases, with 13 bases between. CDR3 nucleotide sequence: TGCAGCGTTGAAGATCGACGCACTAGGGCTTTCTTT. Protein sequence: CSVEDRRTRAFF.

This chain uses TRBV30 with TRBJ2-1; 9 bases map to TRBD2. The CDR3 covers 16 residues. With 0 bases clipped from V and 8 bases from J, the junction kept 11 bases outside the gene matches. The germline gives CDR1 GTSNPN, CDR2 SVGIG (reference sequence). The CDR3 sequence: CAWSVLGSGRIDEQFF. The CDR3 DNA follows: TGTGCCTGGAGTGTTTTGGGTAGCGGGAGAATCGATGAGCAGTTCTTC.

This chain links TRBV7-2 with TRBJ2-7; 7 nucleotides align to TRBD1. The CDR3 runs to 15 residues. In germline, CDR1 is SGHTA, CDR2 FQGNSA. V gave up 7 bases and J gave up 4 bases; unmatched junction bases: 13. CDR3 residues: CASTITGVQGYEQYF. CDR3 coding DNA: TGTGCCAGCACCATTACAGGGGTTCAAGGATACGAGCAGTACTTC.

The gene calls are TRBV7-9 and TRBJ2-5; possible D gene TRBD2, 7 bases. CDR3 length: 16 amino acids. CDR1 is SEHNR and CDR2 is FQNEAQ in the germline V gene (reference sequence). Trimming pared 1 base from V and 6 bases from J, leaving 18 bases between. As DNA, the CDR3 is TGTGCCAGCAGCTTAGTAGCCCGCAGGGGAGGGAAGACCCAGTACTTC. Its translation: CASSLVARRGGKTQYF.

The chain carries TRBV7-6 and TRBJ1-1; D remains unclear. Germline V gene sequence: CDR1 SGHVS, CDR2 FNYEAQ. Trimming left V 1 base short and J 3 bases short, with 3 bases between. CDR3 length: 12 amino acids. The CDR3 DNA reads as TGTGCCAGCAGCTTAGACTACACTGAAGCTTTCTTT. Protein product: CASSLDYTEAFF.

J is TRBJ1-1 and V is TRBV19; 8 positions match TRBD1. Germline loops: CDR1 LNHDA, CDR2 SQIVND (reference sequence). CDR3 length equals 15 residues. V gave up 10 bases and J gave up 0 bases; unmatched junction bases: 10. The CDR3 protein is CATGTGLSMNTEAFF. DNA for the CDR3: TGTGCCACAGGGACAGGCCTATCCATGAACACTGAAGCTTTCTTT.

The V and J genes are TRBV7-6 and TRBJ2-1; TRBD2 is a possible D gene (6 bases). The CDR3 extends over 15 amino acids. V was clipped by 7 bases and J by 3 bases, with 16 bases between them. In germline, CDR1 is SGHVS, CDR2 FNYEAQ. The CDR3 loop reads CASNLGGARYNEQFF. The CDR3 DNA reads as TGTGCCAGCAACCTCGGGGGAGCGCGCTACAATGAGCAGTTCTTC.

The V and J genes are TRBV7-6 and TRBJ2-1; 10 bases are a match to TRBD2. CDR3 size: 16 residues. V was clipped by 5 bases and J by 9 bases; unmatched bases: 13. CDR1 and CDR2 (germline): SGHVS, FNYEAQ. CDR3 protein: CASSQFTGTSVSEQFF. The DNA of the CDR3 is TGTGCCAGCAGCCAATTCACCGGGACTAGCGTTAGTGAGCAGTTCTTC.